The 30 T cell receptor beta chains below come from one sample, sequenced in a study of cytomegalovirus exposure and HLA in healthy donors. PCR primers comprised 60 Vbeta and 13 Jbeta primers. Sequencing used immunoSEQ multiplex PCR; TCRdb keeps in-frame clones, though not all of them. The sample lists some 130,000 clones; around 74% were seen once. Sequencing was performed on PBMCs. Receptor source: a male donor in good health and CMV-seronegative.

The chain links TRBV5-4 to TRBJ1-1; no definite D call. Germline lookup yields CDR1 SGHNT and CDR2 YYREEE (reference sequence). Deletions cut 4 bases from V and 5 bases from J, with 15 bases between. The CDR3 contains 14 residues. In nucleotides, the CDR3 is TGTGCCAGCAGCGGGGAGGGTTTCGGGACTGAAGCTTTCTTT. It codes for CASSGEGFGTEAFF.

This rearrangement joins TRBV6-5 to TRBJ1-5; D unresolved. Germline values: CDR1 MNHEY, CDR2 SVGAGI. The CDR3 totals 13 residues. V lost 5 bases and J 8 bases, leaving 13 bases between the germline ends. Here the CDR3 reads CASSPLDSKPQHF. CDR3 in DNA: TGTGCCAGCAGTCCGTTAGACTCCAAGCCCCAGCATTTT.

The J gene is TRBJ2-1, the V gene TRBV7-9; 11 positions agree with TRBD2. Germline CDR1 SEHNR, CDR2 FQNEAQ (reference sequence). Losses at the gene ends were 1 base for V and 12 bases for J; bases not matched to a gene: 14. This CDR3 has 17 amino acids. CDR3 in amino acids: CASSLVYRLAGGPRQFF. The CDR3 nucleotides are TGTGCCAGCAGCTTAGTTTATCGGCTAGCGGGAGGTCCGCGGCAGTTCTTC.

The chain has TRBV27 and TRBJ1-1; possibly TRBD1 for D (5 bases). The germline V gene has CDR1 MNHEY and CDR2 SMNVEV (reference sequence). CDR3 length: 13 residues. Trimming removed 6 bases at V and 1 base at J, with 9 bases between. The CDR3 DNA follows: TGTGCCAGCAGGTTGGGGGGGAACACTGAAGCTTTCTTT. It codes for CASRLGGNTEAFF.

In this sample, this clone turned up once. The same CDR3 arises from other DNA sequences in this sample as well. V and J are TRBV27 and TRBJ2-5, with 11 positions matching TRBD1. Looked up from germline, CDR1 is MNHEY and CDR2 is SMNVEV (reference sequence). The CDR3 has 14 residues. Trimming took 2 bases from V and 5 from J; bases not matched to a gene: 1. The CDR3 nucleotides read TGTGCCAGCAGTTTAGGGACAGGGGGGGAGACCCAGTACTTC. Translation: CASSLGTGGETQYF.

The chain has TRBV28 and TRBJ2-3; a possible D gene is TRBD2 (6 bases). From germline, CDR1 is MDHEN and CDR2 SYDVKM. Trimming cost V 5 bases and J 5 bases, with 23 bases left between them. This CDR3 has 17 residues. CDR3 in amino acids: CASSPERVRDSRDTQYF. For the CDR3, the DNA is TGTGCCAGCAGTCCAGAGCGAGTGCGGGACTCTAGAGATACGCAGTATTTT.

The chain has TRBV21-1 and TRBJ2-2; the table's TRBD2 call for D was not verified on the DNA. TRBV21-1 is listed as a pseudogene. CDR3 length equals 16 residues. CDR3 in DNA: TGTGCCAGCAGCAAAGGAGGGATAAAGGACACCGGGGAGCTGTTTTTT. As protein: CASSKGGIKDTGELFF.

This chain joins TRBV21-1 and TRBJ2-2; the DNA was not used to check the table's D call, TRBD2. TRBV21-1 corresponds to a pseudogene. The CDR3 totals 17 residues. The CDR3 loop reads CASSKEVQRENTGELFF. Here the CDR3 DNA reads TGTGCCAGCAGCAAAGAAGTCCAGCGGGAGAACACCGGGGAGCTGTTTTTT.

This chain connects TRBV25-1 to TRBJ1-1, with D tentatively TRBD1 (5 bases). CDR1 is MGHDK and CDR2 is SYGVNS in the germline V gene. CDR3 length: 16 residues. The ends were cut back, 6 bases at V and 1 base at J, with 18 bases in the middle. The chain's CDR3 is CASRGPGGTGNTEAFF. The CDR3 region has the DNA TGTGCCAGCAGGGGCCCCGGGGGAACCGGGAACACTGAAGCTTTCTTT.

The rearrangement links TRBV5-5 to TRBJ2-2; 9 nucleotides match TRBD1. Germline CDR1 and CDR2: SGHKS and YYEKEE (reference sequence). V lost 0 bases to trimming and J lost 5 bases; unmatched junction nucleotides: 5. The CDR3 extends over 16 amino acids. The CDR3 coding sequence is TGTGCCAGCAGCTTGGTACAGGGGGCGGTTACCGGGGAGCTGTTTTTT. Translating it yields CASSLVQGAVTGELFF. The full variable domain, its missing parts supplied by reference TRBV5-5 and TRBJ2-2, is DAGVTQSPTHLIKTRGQQVTLRCSPISGHKSVSWYQQVLGQGPQFIFQYYEKEERGRGNFPDRFSARQFPNYSSELNVNALLLGDSALYLCASSLVQGAVTGELFFGEGSRLTVL.

As DNA, the CDR3 is TGTGCCAGCAGACGACAGGGTTTAGGCTACACCTTC. This encodes CASRRQGLGYTF. The chain employs TRBV28 and TRBJ1-2; 7 nucleotides match TRBD1. This CDR3 has 12 amino acids. V was clipped by 6 bases and J by 8 bases; unmatched bases: 6. CDR1 is MDHEN and CDR2 is SYDVKM in the germline V gene.

This chain connects TRBV9 to TRBJ2-7, with TRBD1 matching over 8 bases. The CDR3 runs to 16 residues. Germline V gene data show CDR1 as SGDLS and CDR2 as YYNGEE. Unmatched junction bases numbered 6, after V lost 0 bases and J lost 1 base. This CDR3 is CASSVAVGTGSYEQYF. The CDR3 bases are TGTGCCAGCAGCGTAGCAGTGGGGACAGGTTCCTACGAGCAGTACTTC.

CDR3 DNA sequence: TGTGCCAGCAGACTAGCGGGAGATAAGGACTACGAGCAGTACTTC. Translation gives CASRLAGDKDYEQYF. The V gene is TRBV28, the J gene TRBJ2-7; 11 nucleotides match TRBD2. The CDR3 covers 15 residues. Germline CDR1 and CDR2: MDHEN and SYDVKM. V lost 6 bases and J lost 3; bases outside the gene matches: 7. Complete variable domain (other parts from reference TRBV28 and TRBJ2-7): DVKVTQSSRYLVKRTGEKVFLECVQDMDHENMFWYRQDPGLGLRLIYFSYDVKMKEKGDIPEGYSVSREKKERFSLILESASTNQTSMYLCASRLAGDKDYEQYFGPGTRLTVT.

J is TRBJ1-2 and V is TRBV6-5, with 9 positions matching TRBD1. The V segment lost 6 bases and the J segment 4 bases; nucleotides outside the gene matches: 6. Germline lookup yields CDR1 MNHEY and CDR2 SVGAGI. This CDR3 comprises 14 residues. DNA for the CDR3: TGTGCCAGCAGGCCTCCGGGACAGGGCTATGGCTACACCTTC. Amino acids: CASRPPGQGYGYTF.

The gene calls are TRBV7-6 and TRBJ1-1, with D possibly being TRBD1 (5 bases). Germline lookup yields CDR1 SGHVS and CDR2 FNYEAQ. Trimming took 4 bases from V and 4 from J, leaving 16 bases between them. The CDR3 has 15 residues. The CDR3: CASSSEAGGFTEAFF. CDR3 DNA sequence: TGTGCCAGCAGCTCAGAAGCGGGGGGGTTCACTGAAGCTTTCTTT.

Notes on this clone: Within the sample, other DNA sequences also encode this same CDR3. The chain carries TRBV28 and TRBJ1-5; D not resolved. The CDR3 is made up of 14 amino acids. Germline-derived CDR1 and CDR2 are MDHEN and SYDVKM. Trimming left V 3 bases short and J 3 bases short, with 9 bases between. CDR3 in DNA: TGTGCCAGCAGTTTGCGGGGTAACAATCAGCCCCAGCATTTT. Its translation: CASSLRGNNQPQHF.

The genes are TRBV7-2 and TRBJ2-7, with TRBD1 matching 7 bases. The CDR3 loop spans 16 amino acids. V dropped 6 bases and J dropped 6; count of bases not matched to a gene: 17. Germline-derived CDR1 and CDR2 are SGHTA and FQGNSA. The CDR3 sequence is CASSSTWRPTGFEQYF. The CDR3 coding sequence is TGTGCCAGCAGTTCGACTTGGCGACCGACAGGGTTCGAGCAGTACTTC.

The CDR3 DNA sequence: TGCGCCAGCAGCTTGAACCAGGGGAGAGAAGCTTTCTTT. As protein: CASSLNQGREAFF. This sequence joins TRBV5-1 and TRBJ1-1; tentative D call: TRBD1 (6 bases). Between the trimmed V and J ends, which lost 1 base and 8 bases, there was a span of 12 bases. CDR1 and CDR2 from the germline V gene are SGHRS and YFSETQ. This CDR3 contains 13 residues.

The chain links TRBV4-2 to TRBJ1-1; D perhaps matches TRBD1 (6 bases). V was trimmed by 0 bases and J by 4 bases, leaving 12 bases between them. The germline gives CDR1 LGHNA, CDR2 YNFKEQ. The CDR3 totals 15 residues. The CDR3: CASSQDNQGGTEAFF. The DNA of the CDR3 is TGTGCCAGCAGCCAAGATAACCAAGGGGGCACTGAAGCTTTCTTT.

The chain links TRBV4-1 to TRBJ1-1; D perhaps matches TRBD1 (6 bases). The V gene's germline CDR1 is MGHRA and CDR2 YSYEKL. The CDR3 runs to 15 residues. Trimming left V 1 base short and J 4 bases short, with 13 bases between. The CDR3 sequence is CASSQVTGIATEAFF. DNA of the CDR3: TGCGCCAGCAGCCAAGTAACAGGGATTGCCACTGAAGCTTTCTTT.

This chain links TRBV4-3 with TRBJ2-3, with 14 bases fitting TRBD2. The J segment lost 0 bases and the V segment lost 0 bases, leaving 5 bases of the junction unmatched. Germline CDR1 is LGHNA and CDR2 is YSLEER. This CDR3 has 19 residues. CDR3 loop: CASSQDAGLAGESTDTQYF. CDR3 nucleotide sequence: TGCGCCAGCAGCCAAGACGCGGGACTAGCGGGAGAAAGCACAGATACGCAGTATTTT.

The gene calls are TRBV28 and TRBJ1-2, with a possible D match to TRBD1 (5 bases). The V end lost 4 bases, the J end lost 4 bases, and 7 bases lay between the germline ends. The length of the CDR3 is 12 residues. Germline V gene lookup returns CDR1 MDHEN and CDR2 SYDVKM. The chain's CDR3 is CASSSTVYGYTF. DNA of the CDR3: TGTGCCAGCAGTTCGACAGTCTATGGCTACACCTTC.

The V and J genes are TRBV28 and TRBJ2-4; TRBD2 is a possible D gene (5 bases). V dropped 1 base and J dropped 0 bases, with 7 bases sitting between them. CDR1 is MDHEN and CDR2 is SYDVKM in the germline V gene. The CDR3 is 15 residues long. The CDR3 region is CASSLYRGAKNIQYF. The DNA for the CDR3 is TGTGCCAGCAGTTTATATCGGGGAGCCAAAAACATTCAGTACTTC.

The rearrangement links TRBV19 to TRBJ1-5, with a tentative D call TRBD1 (5 bases). The length of the CDR3 is 15 residues. The ends were cut back, 1 base at V and 6 bases at J, with 13 bases in the middle. Germline V CDR1 and CDR2: LNHDA, SQIVND (reference sequence). CDR3 protein: CASSIVGSGPQPQHF. The CDR3 coding sequence is TGTGCCAGTAGTATAGTTGGGTCAGGGCCTCAGCCCCAGCATTTT.

The gene calls are TRBV7-2 and TRBJ1-3; TRBD1 is a possible D gene (6 bases). CDR3 length: 14 amino acids. Trimming pared 3 bases from V and 2 bases from J, leaving 8 bases between. Germline CDR1 SGHTA, CDR2 FQGNSA. The CDR3 DNA is TGTGCCAGCAGCTTCCAGGGGCCTGGAAACACCATATATTTT. Translating it yields CASSFQGPGNTIYF. Looking up the rest from reference TRBV7-2 and TRBJ1-3 gives the full variable domain: GAGVSQSPSNKVTEKGKDVELRCDPISGHTALYWYRQSLGQGLEFLIYFQGNSAPDKSGLPSDRFSAERTGGSVSTLTIQRTQQEDSAVYLCASSFQGPGNTIYFGEGSWLTVV.

V and J are TRBV27 and TRBJ2-1; a weak D match, TRBD1 (5 bases). The CDR3 has 15 amino acids. V shed 9 bases and J shed 5 bases, with 20 bases lying between them. Germline values: CDR1 MNHEY, CDR2 SMNVEV (reference sequence). The CDR3: CARPKGNWGNNEQFF. In nucleotides, the CDR3 is TGTGCCAGGCCTAAGGGGAATTGGGGTAACAATGAGCAGTTCTTC.

The DNA for the CDR3 is TGTGCCACCAGCAGAGAGACAGGGGGCGTGGGAGAGACCCAGTACTTC. Translating gives CATSRETGGVGETQYF. V gene TRBV15 combines with J gene TRBJ2-5; TRBD1 aligns across 10 bases. Trimming at V came to 0 bases and at J to 4 bases, leaving 5 bases not matched to a gene. This CDR3 has 16 amino acids. CDR1 is LNHNV, CDR2 YYDKDF, per germline (reference sequence).

This chain connects TRBV5-1 to TRBJ2-1; 9 positions agree with TRBD1. Germline V lookup: CDR1 SGHRS, CDR2 YFSETQ. This CDR3 has 14 residues. V gave up 4 bases and J gave up 8 bases; unmatched junction bases: 7. Written as DNA, the CDR3 is TGCGCCAGCAGCGTCCGGGACAGGGTCGATGAGCAGTTCTTC. This gives the protein CASSVRDRVDEQFF.

The CDR3 reads CASSVQGYGTEAFF. In DNA, the CDR3 is TGTGCCAGCAGTGTACAGGGGTATGGGACTGAAGCTTTCTTT. The gene calls are TRBV28 and TRBJ1-1; 7 nucleotides align to TRBD1. Germline loops: CDR1 MDHEN, CDR2 SYDVKM. Trimming cost V 5 bases and J 5 bases; bases outside gene matches: 8. CDR3 length equals 14 residues.

The rearrangement links TRBV10-3 to TRBJ1-3; D possibly corresponds to TRBD1 (6 bases). The germline V and J ends were trimmed by 10 bases and 3 bases, with 22 bases remaining between them. In germline, CDR1 is ENHRY, CDR2 SYGVKD. CDR3 size: 16 residues. This CDR3 is CASTWGTLEFGNTIYF. For the CDR3, the DNA is TGTGCCAGCACCTGGGGGACATTAGAATTTGGAAACACCATATATTTT.